This is a list of T cell receptor beta chains from one sample in a study of blood T cells in healthy people across ages. TCRdb re-derived calls from the 5' RACE reads in MiXCR, one entry per CDR3 protein. The repertoire holds 920,000 or so distinct CDR3 sequences, 45% seen once, with approximately 20% in the top ten. The sequencing input was blood. These receptors all come from a woman in her fifties or sixties in good health. CDR3s include the opening cysteine and the closing phenylalanine or tryptophan. The D gene is left open where the match is weak. Not every row has a clone size; where given, it reads once, few, many or a size class.

v_gene,j_gene,abundance,d_gene,CDR3aa,CDR3nt
TRBV20-1,TRBJ2-7,NA,NA,CSATGQGSYEQYF,TGCAGTGCTACGGGCCAGGGGTCCTACGAGCAGTACTTC
TRBV20-1,TRBJ2-3,NA,TRBD2,CSAGRLAGGHTDTQYF,TGCAGTGCTGGCCGACTAGCGGGAGGACACACAGATACGCAGTATTTT
TRBV11-2,TRBJ2-5,few,NA,CASSFDYQETQYF,TGTGCCAGCAGCTTCGACTACCAAGAGACCCAGTACTTC
TRBV12-3/TRBV12-4,TRBJ2-3,NA,NA,CASSFRRDTQYF,TGTGCCAGCAGTTTTCGGCGAGATACGCAGTATTTT
TRBV7-2,TRBJ2-1,NA,TRBD2,CASSPDGLVGLKNEQFF,TGTGCCAGCAGCCCAGATGGACTAGTTGGGCTTAAGAATGAGCAGTTCTTC
TRBV10-3,TRBJ2-7,NA,TRBD1,CAVSGTDLYEQYF,TGTGCCGTCTCCGGGACAGATCTCTACGAGCAGTACTTC
TRBV27,TRBJ2-2,NA,NA,CASSLVAVGGNTGELFF,TGTGCCAGCAGTTTGGTGGCGGTAGGCGGGAACACCGGGGAGCTGTTTTTT
TRBV7-3,TRBJ2-1,NA,TRBD2,CASSLTSGKASYNEQFF,TGTGCCAGCAGCCTTACTAGCGGGAAAGCCTCCTACAATGAGCAGTTCTTC
TRBV11-2,TRBJ2-3,few,NA,CASSSGPTASVTDTQYF,TGTGCCAGCAGCTCCGGACCGACTGCCTCTGTCACAGATACGCAGTATTTT
TRBV6-5,TRBJ2-5,NA,TRBD1,CASSPGTGGMYEQYF,TGTGCCAGCAGCCCAGGGACAGGGGGAATGTACGAACAGTACTTC
TRBV10-1,TRBJ2-3,few,NA,CASGTTGVDTQYF,TGCGCCAGCGGAACCACGGGAGTGGATACGCAGTATTTT
TRBV20-1,TRBJ2-2,once,NA,CSASSPGDRTGELFF,TGCAGTGCTAGTTCCCCAGGGGATAGAACCGGGGAGCTGTTTTTT
TRBV6-2/TRBV6-3,TRBJ1-2,NA,TRBD1,CASSTRDRAGYTF,TGTGCCAGCAGTACCCGGGACAGGGCTGGCTACACCTTC
TRBV29-1,TRBJ2-1,NA,NA,CSGAETPDPTVEQFF,TGCAGCGGTGCAGAGACTCCCGATCCTACAGTTGAGCAGTTCTTC
TRBV6-5,TRBJ2-2,few,TRBD2,CASSYSNLAGGTGELFF,TGTGCCAGCAGTTACTCGAATCTAGCGGGCGGAACCGGGGAGCTGTTTTTT
TRBV7-7,TRBJ2-7,once,NA,CASSSSAADPYDEQYF,TGTGCCAGCAGCTCTTCAGCGGCAGACCCTTACGATGAGCAGTACTTC
TRBV12-3/TRBV12-4,TRBJ1-5,NA,NA,CACSFEMQNQPQHF,TGTGCCTGCAGTTTTGAAATGCAGAATCAGCCCCAGCATTTT
TRBV2,TRBJ1-5,NA,NA,CASGIQASRPQHF,TGTGCCAGTGGTATACAGGCTAGCCGGCCCCAGCATTTT
TRBV6-2/TRBV6-3,TRBJ2-7,NA,NA,CASSYSGRPYEQYF,TGTGCCAGCAGTTACTCGGGCAGGCCCTACGAGCAGTACTTC
TRBV7-9,TRBJ2-7,few,NA,CASSLGQVGSYEQYF,TGTGCCAGCAGCTTAGGACAGGTGGGATCCTACGAGCAGTACTTC
TRBV5-1,TRBJ2-5,few,TRBD2,CASSHGTSGNMQETQYF,TGCGCCAGCAGCCACGGGACTAGCGGGAATATGCAAGAGACCCAGTACTTC
TRBV4-1,TRBJ2-5,few,NA,CASSSDWEETQYF,TGCGCCAGCAGCTCCGACTGGGAAGAGACCCAGTACTTC
TRBV5-1,TRBJ2-6,NA,NA,CASSLVPTRSGANVLTF,TGCGCCAGCAGCTTGGTGCCGACTAGATCTGGGGCCAACGTCCTGACTTTC
TRBV12-3/TRBV12-4,TRBJ2-2,few,NA,CASQKLTANTGELFF,TGTGCCAGCCAGAAACTAACCGCGAACACCGGGGAGCTGTTTTTT
TRBV18,TRBJ2-7,NA,TRBD2,CASSPQGLATSYEQYF,TGTGCCAGCTCACCGCAGGGACTAGCGACCTCCTACGAGCAGTACTTC
TRBV25-1,TRBJ1-2,many,TRBD1,CASSGPGQGYGYTF,TGTGCCAGCAGTGGCCCGGGACAGGGCTATGGCTACACCTTC
TRBV28,TRBJ1-6,few,NA,CASSLTSPLHF,TGTGCCAGCAGTTTAACTTCACCCCTCCACTTT
TRBV4-1,TRBJ2-7,few,TRBD2,CASSQEGGLAVTYEQYF,TGCGCCAGCAGCCAAGAAGGCGGACTAGCGGTTACCTACGAGCAGTACTTC
TRBV7-9,TRBJ2-5,many,NA,CASSHPLQTQYF,TGTGCCAGCAGCCATCCTCTTCAGACCCAGTACTTC
TRBV12-3/TRBV12-4,TRBJ1-5,NA,TRBD1,CASSLPWTGGNNQPQHF,TGTGCCAGCAGTTTACCCTGGACAGGGGGGAACAATCAGCCCCAGCATTTT
TRBV10-3,TRBJ1-2,few,NA,CAIGGGSGYTF,TGTGCCATCGGAGGTGGTTCTGGCTACACCTTC
TRBV13,TRBJ2-7,once,TRBD1,CASNDRDRPSHEQYF,TGTGCCAGCAACGACCGGGACAGGCCATCCCACGAGCAGTACTTC
TRBV9,TRBJ2-1,once,NA,CASSVEGGPYNEQFF,TGTGCCAGCAGCGTAGAGGGGGGCCCCTACAATGAGCAGTTCTTC
TRBV28,TRBJ2-5,once,NA,CASSLGGEGAQETQYF,TGTGCCAGCAGTTTGGGGGGCGAGGGGGCACAAGAGACCCAGTACTTC
TRBV7-9,TRBJ1-2,NA,NA,CASSLGRGFGGYTF,TGTGCCAGCAGCTTAGGCCGCGGGTTCGGGGGCTACACCTTC
TRBV12-3/TRBV12-4,TRBJ2-4,NA,NA,CASSSPSNIQYF,TGTGCCAGCAGTTCTCCTAGCAACATTCAGTACTTC
TRBV9,TRBJ2-6,NA,NA,CASSVDTVGANVLTF,TGTGCCAGCAGCGTAGATACAGTTGGGGCCAACGTCCTGACTTTC
TRBV6-7,TRBJ2-3,NA,NA,CASSYSPLPSDTQYF,TGTGCCAGCAGTTACTCACCCCTCCCTAGCGATACGCAGTATTTT
TRBV7-9,TRBJ2-1,NA,NA,CASSSVQGSYNEQFF,TGTGCCAGCAGCTCGGTCCAGGGGTCATACAATGAGCAGTTCTTC
TRBV6-6,TRBJ2-1,few,NA,CASMDTNNEQFF,TGTGCCAGCATGGACACCAACAATGAGCAGTTCTTC
TRBV24-1,TRBJ2-7,few,TRBD2,CATSDSGLASYEQYF,TGTGCCACCAGTGATTCGGGACTAGCCTCCTACGAGCAGTACTTC
TRBV4-1,TRBJ2-7,few,NA,CASSQERGTLSSYEQYF,TGCGCCAGCAGCCAAGAAAGGGGGACGTTGAGCTCCTACGAGCAGTACTTC
TRBV28,TRBJ1-2,NA,TRBD1,CASRKTGTGYGYTF,TGTGCCAGCAGAAAAACCGGGACAGGATATGGCTACACCTTC
TRBV24-1,TRBJ2-1,NA,NA,CATRSGYNEQFF,TGTGCCACTCGGTCAGGGTACAATGAGCAGTTCTTC
TRBV6-1,TRBJ1-2,NA,NA,CASRRLSNAYGYTF,TGTGCCAGCAGGAGGCTTAGCAACGCATATGGCTACACCTTC
TRBV6-5,TRBJ2-2,NA,TRBD1,CASRRTGGTGELFF,TGTGCCAGCAGACGGACAGGGGGCACCGGGGAGCTGTTTTTT
TRBV29-1,TRBJ2-6,few,NA,CSVGGTDSGANVLTF,TGCAGCGTTGGTGGGACGGACTCTGGGGCCAACGTCCTGACTTTC
TRBV12-5,TRBJ2-1,few,NA,CASGKGSNEQFF,TGTGCTAGTGGTAAGGGGTCGAATGAGCAGTTCTTC
TRBV2,TRBJ2-7,many,NA,CASSDNYEQYF,TGCGCCAGCAGCGATAACTACGAGCAGTACTTC
TRBV7-9,TRBJ2-7,few,TRBD2,CASSLQGLAYEQYF,TGTGCCAGCAGCTTACAGGGACTAGCCTACGAGCAGTACTTC
TRBV27,TRBJ1-6,few,NA,CASSLLGVSDSPLHF,TGTGCCAGCAGTTTATTAGGGGTTTCGGATTCACCCCTCCACTTT
TRBV29-1,TRBJ2-1,NA,TRBD2,CSVATSGYNEQFF,TGCAGCGTTGCAACTAGCGGTTACAATGAGCAGTTCTTC
TRBV20-1,TRBJ2-1,NA,TRBD2,CSARKSGRGAHEQFF,TGCAGTGCTAGGAAGAGCGGGAGGGGGGCGCATGAGCAGTTCTTC